A selection of T cell receptor beta chains follows, all from one sample in a study of shared clonotypes between healthy human individuals. Assay used: immunoSEQ multiplex PCR; TCRdb lists only in-frame clones, some missing. The sample lists 850,000 to 1,100,000 clones, roughly 77% seen once, with roughly 0.83% in the top ten. Specimen: memory CD4+ T cells from PBMCs. The receptor source for this set is a man between 18 and 29 years old in good health. Some clones in this sample may be carry-over from other donors' samples. The conserved cysteine and the conserved F or W are not part of the CDR3 here. The size of a clone is reported for some rows only, either as once, few or many, or as a class for expanded clones.

abundance,j_gene,v_gene,CDR3aa
.,TRBJ2-5,TRBV18,ASSPGGGETQY
once,TRBJ1-5,TRBV6-1,ASNQRRNSNQPQH
.,TRBJ2-5,TRBV6-6,ASSYGASGSQETQY
.,TRBJ2-5,TRBV7-2,ASSLSGAQETQY
few,TRBJ2-7,TRBV5-1,ASSSDRNEQY
.,TRBJ1-1,TRBV4-3,ASSLLGVNTEAF
.,TRBJ1-2,TRBV18,ASSPSRGVDYGYT
.,TRBJ2-3,TRBV7-9,ASAERGLAGIDTQY
.,TRBJ2-1,TRBV18,ASSLQLAAHIGNEQF
.,TRBJ1-1,TRBV5-1,ASRSAGARAEAF
.,.,TRBV2,ASNAQPYEQY
.,TRBJ1-4,TRBV5-1,ASSRDGGYSEKLF
.,TRBJ2-7,TRBV7-2,ASSLDSGRAYEQY
.,TRBJ1-1,TRBV29-1,STRDRGPNTEAF
once,TRBJ2-3,TRBV6-5,ASSPGDSSTDTQY
.,TRBJ2-5,TRBV10-3,AISESRVNQETQY
.,TRBJ1-3,TRBV20-1,SARQGNTIY
.,TRBJ2-5,TRBV29-1,SVETGETQY
.,TRBJ1-1,TRBV5-1,ASSLYGTGGRGTEAF
once,TRBJ2-7,TRBV5-4,ASSSRAGGYEQY
.,TRBJ1-1,TRBV28,ASSRTMNTEAF
.,TRBJ1-1,TRBV5-4,ASSLGRGSRNTEAF